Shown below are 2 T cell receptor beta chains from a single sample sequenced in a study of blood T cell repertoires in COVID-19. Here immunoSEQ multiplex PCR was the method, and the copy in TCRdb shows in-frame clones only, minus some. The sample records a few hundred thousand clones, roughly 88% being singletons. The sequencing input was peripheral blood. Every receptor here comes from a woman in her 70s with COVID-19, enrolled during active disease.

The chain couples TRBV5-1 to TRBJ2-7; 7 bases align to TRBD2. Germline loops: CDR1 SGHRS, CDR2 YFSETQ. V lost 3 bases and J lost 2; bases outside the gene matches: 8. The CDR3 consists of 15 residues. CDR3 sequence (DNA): TGCGCCAGCAGCTCTGGACCGGGAGGAACCTACGAGCAGTACTTC. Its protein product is CASSSGPGGTYEQYF. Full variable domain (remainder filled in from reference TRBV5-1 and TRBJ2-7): KAGVTQTPRYLIKTRGQQVTLSCSPISGHRSVSWYQQTPGQGLQFLFEYFSETQRNKGNFPGRFSGRQFSNSRSEMNVSTLELGDSALYLCASSSGPGGTYEQYFGPGTRLTVT.

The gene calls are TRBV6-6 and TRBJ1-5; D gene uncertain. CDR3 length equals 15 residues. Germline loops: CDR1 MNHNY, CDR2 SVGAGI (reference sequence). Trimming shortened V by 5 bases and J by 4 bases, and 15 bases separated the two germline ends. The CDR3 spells CASSTNRASNQPQHF. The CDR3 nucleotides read TGTGCCAGCAGTACCAACCGAGCGAGTAATCAGCCCCAGCATTTT.